This T cell receptor (beta chain) was captured in a study of CD8 T cells in Susac syndrome. This CDR3 is built from 14 residues. Between the trimmed V and J ends, which lost 3 bases and 9 bases, there was a span of 12 bases. CDR1 and CDR2 (germline): SGHTA, FQGNSA. Random hexamers were used to reverse transcribe an amount of roughly 0.45 to 1 ug RNA. MiXCR, run by TCRdb on the immunoSEQ multiplex PCR reads, gives a single entry per CDR3 protein. The sample lists under 350,000 distinct CDR3 sequences, 92% occurring once. The chain joins TRBV7-2 to TRBJ1-6; D call uncertain. The sample comprised CD4+ T cells from PBMCs. This TCR derives from a human donor with multiple sclerosis. Here the CDR3 reads CASSFGLRVSPLHF. CDR3 nucleotides: TGTGCCAGCAGCTTCGGGCTACGGGTTTCACCCCTCCACTTT.